The 15 T cell receptor beta chains listed next were all sequenced from one sample in a study of blood T cell repertoires in COVID-19. Profiling relied on immunoSEQ multiplex PCR, and the TCRdb table lists in-frame clones only, not all of them. The sample has around 140,000 clones; approximately 84% are singletons. What was sequenced was peripheral blood. The source is an elderly woman with acute or convalescent COVID-19.

V is TRBV3-1 (or the pseudogene TRBV3-2) and J is TRBJ1-2; 8 bases fit TRBD1. From germline, CDR1 is LGHDT and CDR2 YNNKEL (reference sequence). There are 18 residues in the CDR3. V shed 0 bases, J shed 5 bases, and the junction held 14 bases outside the gene matches. The CDR3 DNA reads TGTGCCAGCAGCCAAGATCTGGGGACAGGCCCTGGGGCGTATGGCTACACCTTC. It encodes CASSQDLGTGPGAYGYTF.

Points on this clone: At one boundary the junction diverges from the germline segment, which might be a read error. The V and J genes are TRBV7-7 and TRBJ2-5, with 12 bases lining up with TRBD1. CDR1 is SSHAT, CDR2 FNYEAQ, per germline (reference sequence). This CDR3 comprises 15 residues. Here the CDR3 reads CASSPGTGGLETQYF. CDR3 bases: TGTGCTAGCAGCCCAGGGACAGGGGGCTTGGAGACCCAGTACTTC.

V and J are TRBV4-3 and TRBJ2-3; unclear D gene. Germline V gene lookup returns CDR1 LGHNA and CDR2 YSLEER. Trimming took 0 bases from V and 2 from J, leaving 6 bases between them. The CDR3 consists of 14 residues. As DNA, the CDR3 is TGCGCCAGCAGCCAAGATCCCTACACAGATACGCAGTATTTT. Translation: CASSQDPYTDTQYF.

This clone was detected only a few times. This chain connects TRBV24-1 to TRBJ2-5, with 9 bases that match TRBD1. There are 14 residues in the CDR3. The trim removed 3 bases at V and 3 bases at J, leaving 1 base unmatched. The germline CDR1 and CDR2 sequences are KGHDR and SFDVKD. Here the CDR3 DNA reads TGTGCCACCAGTGATCGGACAGGGGAAGAGACCCAGTACTTC. As protein: CATSDRTGEETQYF.

The CDR3 DNA is TGTGCCAGCTCACCCGGGACAGGGTACTACTACGAGCAGTACTTC. This sequence encodes CASSPGTGYYYEQYF. The rearrangement joins TRBV18 to TRBJ2-7; 9 nucleotides line up with TRBD1. Germline trimming cut 3 bases from V and 3 bases from J; bases unmatched to any gene: 6. The CDR3 covers 15 residues. Germline V CDR1 and CDR2: KGHSH, LQKENI. The complete variable domain, with remaining parts taken from reference TRBV18 and TRBJ2-7, reads NAGVMQNPRHLVRRRGQEARLRCSPMKGHSHVYWYRQLPEEGLKFMVYLQKENIIDESGMPKERFSAEFPKEGPSILRIQQVVRGDSAAYFCASSPGTGYYYEQYFGPGTRLTVT.

This rearrangement joins TRBV19 to TRBJ2-6, with D possibly matching TRBD1 (5 bases). V was pared by 7 bases and J by 0 bases, with 13 bases between. The length of the CDR3 is 16 residues. Germline CDR1 and CDR2: LNHDA and SQIVND (reference sequence). The chain's CDR3 is CASTDWGTSGANVLTF. CDR3 coding DNA: TGTGCCAGTACCGACTGGGGCACCTCTGGGGCCAACGTCCTGACTTTC.

This clone was detected once. The chain uses TRBV14 and TRBJ2-7; 8 bases are shared with TRBD1. The CDR3 runs 16 residues. Germline assignment: CDR1 SGHDN and CDR2 FVKESK. The V gene end was trimmed by 0 bases and the J gene end by 2 bases; junction bases not matched to a gene: 6. CDR3: CASSQDPRGLPYEQYF. In DNA form, the CDR3 reads TGTGCCAGCAGCCAAGATCCCAGGGGGCTGCCCTACGAGCAGTACTTC.

In the case of this clone: Compared with germline, one end of the junction differs, possibly owing to a read error. The chain combines TRBV7-9 with TRBJ2-5; maybe TRBD2 (6 bases). Germline V gene sequence: CDR1 SEHNR, CDR2 FQNEAQ (reference sequence). CDR3 length: 15 residues. DNA for the CDR3: TGTGCCAGCAGCCCCCGGGGGAAACCAAGAGAGGCCCAGTACTTC. This translates into CASSPRGKPREAQYF.

This chain links TRBV30 with TRBJ2-5; TRBD2 agrees at 9 bases. The length of the CDR3 is 15 residues. V lost 2 bases, J lost 5 bases, and 9 bases stayed unmatched. Germline loops: CDR1 GTSNPN, CDR2 SVGIG (reference sequence). CDR3 loop: CAWSRSRGGLETQYF. The CDR3 bases are TGTGCCTGGAGTCGATCGCGGGGGGGGTTGGAGACCCAGTACTTC.

The J gene is TRBJ2-1, the V gene TRBV11-2; D perhaps matches TRBD1 (6 bases). The germline CDR1 and CDR2 sequences are SGHAT and FQNNGV. CDR3 length: 15 amino acids. V was trimmed by 6 bases and J by 0 bases, leaving 12 bases between them. CDR3 in amino acids: CASRFDRTSYNEQFF. The CDR3 DNA reads TGTGCCAGCAGATTTGACAGGACCTCCTACAATGAGCAGTTCTTC.

This chain uses TRBV19 with TRBJ2-1, with TRBD2 matching 10 bases. Trimming removed 5 bases from V and 4 bases from J; junction bases left unmatched: 8. This CDR3 comprises 16 residues. Germline V gene lookup returns CDR1 LNHDA and CDR2 SQIVND (reference sequence). CDR3 in DNA: TGTGCCAGTAGTCTCGGACTAGCGGACCTTTACAATGAGCAGTTCTTC. This gives the protein CASSLGLADLYNEQFF.

The V call is TRBV7-9, the J call TRBJ1-5; possible D gene TRBD1, 6 bases. The CDR3 runs 15 residues. Germline V CDR1 and CDR2: SEHNR, FQNEAQ (reference sequence). Trimming took off 5 bases at V and 2 bases at J, with 13 bases between the two ends. CDR3 sequence: CASSPAGGRNQPQHF. In nucleotides, the CDR3 is TGTGCCAGCAGCCCGGCGGGGGGCCGCAATCAGCCCCAGCATTTT.

This sequence joins TRBV30 and TRBJ2-1; 12 nucleotides match TRBD2. The CDR3 spans 16 residues. The germline V gene encodes CDR1 GTSNPN and CDR2 SVGIG (reference sequence). V shed 3 bases, J shed 6 bases, and the junction held 9 bases outside the gene matches. CDR3 nucleotides: TGTGCCTGGAGCGCGGCTAGCGGGGGGGCGGGCAATGAGCAGTTCTTC. Translating gives CAWSAASGGAGNEQFF.

This chain connects TRBV7-2 to TRBJ1-1, with a tentative D call TRBD1 (5 bases). The V gene's germline CDR1 is SGHTA and CDR2 FQGNSA. The CDR3 is 16 amino acids. V was pared by 4 bases and J by 0 bases, with 15 bases between. The CDR3 DNA is TGTGCCAGCAGCTCACGGGGGGGGAGACTGAACACTGAAGCTTTCTTT. It yields the protein CASSSRGGRLNTEAFF.

V and J are TRBV12-5 and TRBJ1-1, with 7 positions matching TRBD1. The CDR3 consists of 14 residues. J was trimmed by 4 bases and V by 7 bases; bases with no gene match: 9. CDR1 is LGHNT, CDR2 FRNRAP, per germline. CDR3 region: CASVPGGVGTEAFF. CDR3 nucleotide sequence: TGTGCTAGTGTCCCAGGGGGAGTGGGCACTGAAGCTTTCTTT.